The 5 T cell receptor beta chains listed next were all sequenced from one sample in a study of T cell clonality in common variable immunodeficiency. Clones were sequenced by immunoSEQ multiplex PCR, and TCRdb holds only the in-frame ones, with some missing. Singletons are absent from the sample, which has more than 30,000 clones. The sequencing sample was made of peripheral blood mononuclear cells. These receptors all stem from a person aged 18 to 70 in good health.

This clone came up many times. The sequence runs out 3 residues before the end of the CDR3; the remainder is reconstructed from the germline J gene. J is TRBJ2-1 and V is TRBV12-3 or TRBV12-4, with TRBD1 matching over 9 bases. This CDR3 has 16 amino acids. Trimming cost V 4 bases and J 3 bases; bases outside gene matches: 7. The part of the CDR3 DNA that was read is TGTGCCAGCAGTTCGGGACAGGGCAATTTCTACAATGAG. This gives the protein CASSSGQGNFYNE. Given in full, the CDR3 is CASSSGQGNFYNEQFF.

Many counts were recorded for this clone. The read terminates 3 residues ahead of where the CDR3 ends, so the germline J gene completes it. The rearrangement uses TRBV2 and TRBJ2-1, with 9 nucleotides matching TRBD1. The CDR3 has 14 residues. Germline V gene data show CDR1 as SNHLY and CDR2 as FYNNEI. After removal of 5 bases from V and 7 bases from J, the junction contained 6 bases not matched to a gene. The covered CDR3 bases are TGTGCCAGCAGTTCCGGGACAGGGAATAATGAG. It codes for CASSSGTGNNE. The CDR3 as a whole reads CASSSGTGNNEQFF.

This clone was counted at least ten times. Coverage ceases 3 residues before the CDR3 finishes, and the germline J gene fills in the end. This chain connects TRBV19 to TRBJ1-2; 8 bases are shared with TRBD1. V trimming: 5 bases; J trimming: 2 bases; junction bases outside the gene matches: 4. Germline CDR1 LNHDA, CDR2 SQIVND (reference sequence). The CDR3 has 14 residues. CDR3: CASSFGTGNYGYTF. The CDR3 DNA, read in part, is TGTGCCAGTAGTTTCGGGACAGGCAACTATGGC.

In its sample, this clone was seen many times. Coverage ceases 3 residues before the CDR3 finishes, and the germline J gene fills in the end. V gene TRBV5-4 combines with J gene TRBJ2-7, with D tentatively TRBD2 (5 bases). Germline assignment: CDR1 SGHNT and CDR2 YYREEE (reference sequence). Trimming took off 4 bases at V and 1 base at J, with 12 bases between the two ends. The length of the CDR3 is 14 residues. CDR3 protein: CASSPPGESYEQYF. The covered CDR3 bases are TGTGCCAGCAGCCCCCCCGGGGAATCCTACGAG.

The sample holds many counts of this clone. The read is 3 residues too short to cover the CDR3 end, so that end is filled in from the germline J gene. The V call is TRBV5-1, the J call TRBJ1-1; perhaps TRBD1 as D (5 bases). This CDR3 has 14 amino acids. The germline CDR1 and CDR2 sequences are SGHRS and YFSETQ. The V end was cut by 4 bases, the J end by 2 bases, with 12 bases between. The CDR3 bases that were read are TGCGCCAGCAGCACCCCGACAGTAAACACTGAA. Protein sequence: CASSTPTVNTE. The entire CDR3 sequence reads CASSTPTVNTEAFF.